This T cell receptor (beta chain) was profiled in a study of blood T cell repertoires in COVID-19. Trimming left V 3 bases short and J 5 bases short, with 9 bases between. The germline gives CDR1 DFQATT, CDR2 SNEGSKA (reference sequence). The CDR3 contains 12 residues. As handled by the study authors: Amplified reference gene primers provided the basis for estimating nucleated cell counts. The assay was immunoSEQ multiplex PCR, and TCRdb's table has in-frame clones only and misses some. V and J calls and clone size are as listed in that table; D and trimming were resolved from the DNA. The table shows 50,000 to 75,000 clones, with 93% occurring only once.

The sequencing sample was made of peripheral blood. This clonotype was obtained from a man aged 65 to 79 with active COVID-19. The chain uses TRBV20-1 and TRBJ2-3; D is unclear. The CDR3 region is CSASMSGDTQYF. As DNA, the CDR3 is TGCAGTGCTAGTATGTCCGGAGATACGCAGTATTTT.